This T cell receptor beta chain was recovered during a study of blood T cell repertoires in COVID-19. Background on the study: PBMCs, B-cell-depleted T cells, or T cells were the source of the cDNA or gDNA that made up the material.

Repertoires were generated with immunoSEQ multiplex PCR, while TCRdb's copy carries only in-frame clones and drops some. The sample yields tens of thousands of clones, 80% seen once. With V trimmed by 5 bases and J by 2 bases, 8 bases remained unmatched. This CDR3 has 15 amino acids. Germline assignment: CDR1 SGHTA and CDR2 FQGTGA. This clone was seen only a few times. V usage is TRBV7-3 and J usage is TRBJ2-7; 8 nucleotides agree with TRBD2. This receptor was identified in a woman between 70 and 85 years old with acute or convalescent COVID-19. What was sequenced was peripheral blood. CDR3 in amino acids: CASSPSAGAPYEQYF. In nucleotides, the CDR3 is TGTGCCAGCAGCCCGTCAGCGGGGGCCCCCTACGAGCAGTACTTC.